This entry lists 21 T cell receptor beta chains sequenced from one sample in a study of post-analysis software for immune sequencing data. Unique molecular identifiers were present in the TCR beta cDNA libraries. TCRdb passed the PCR reads through MiXCR, listing each CDR3 protein once. The repertoire holds approximately 730,000 distinct CDR3 sequences, with 25% to 30% as singletons. No antigen has been identified for these receptors. Overall study results and limits: Elevated frequency relative to controls characterized four or five TRBV segments in patients, TRBV5-6, TRBV5-1 and TRBV20-1 among them.

The sample consisted of blood. The receptors originated from a girl aged 5-17 years with multiple sclerosis.

The chain links TRBV7-2 to TRBJ2-6; no clear D gene. This CDR3 is built from 15 residues. Trimming removed 6 bases from V and 2 bases from J, with 11 bases in between. CDR1 and CDR2 from the germline V gene are SGHTA and FQGNSA. This CDR3 is CASRHSGAGANVLTF. Written as DNA, the CDR3 is TGTGCCAGCAGACACAGTGGTGCTGGGGCCAACGTCCTGACTTTC. The whole variable domain, remainder taken from reference TRBV7-2 and TRBJ2-6, is GAGVSQSPSNKVTEKGKDVELRCDPISGHTALYWYRQSLGQGLEFLIYFQGNSAPDKSGLPSDRFSAERTGGSVSTLTIQRTQQEDSAVYLCASRHSGAGANVLTFGAGSRLTVL.

The V call is TRBV28, the J call TRBJ2-1, with TRBD1 matching over 7 bases. The junction had 11 bases not matched to a gene; V was cut back by 5 bases and J by 7 bases. CDR1 and CDR2 from the germline V gene are MDHEN and SYDVKM. The CDR3 covers 15 residues. The CDR3 region has the DNA TGTGCCAGCAGTGCCGACAGGGAAGTCGGAAATGAGCAGTTCTTC. Translated, it gives CASSADREVGNEQFF.

This chain connects TRBV9 to TRBJ2-1, with 8 bases aligning to TRBD2. The V and J ends lost 7 bases and 3 bases, in that order; junction bases with no gene match: 6. From germline, CDR1 is SGDLS and CDR2 YYNGEE. This CDR3 contains 14 residues. CDR3 nucleotide sequence: TGTGCCAGCGGGGTTAGCGGGATCTACAATGAGCAGTTCTTC. Translating it yields CASGVSGIYNEQFF. Variable domain in full (rest from reference TRBV9 and TRBJ2-1): DSGVTQTPKHLITATGQRVTLRCSPRSGDLSVYWYQQSLDQGLQFLIQYYNGEERAKGNILERFSAQQFPDLHSELNLSSLELGDSALYFCASGVSGIYNEQFFGPGTRLTVL.

A single count supports this clonotype. CDR3 bases: TGTGCCACCAGCGGGGGACAGTACCAAGAGACCCAGTACTTC. It specifies CATSGGQYQETQYF. The rearrangement joins TRBV15 to TRBJ2-5; 7 bases fit TRBD1. The V gene's germline CDR1 is LNHNV and CDR2 YYDKDF (reference sequence). The CDR3 totals 14 residues. Trimming at V came to 5 bases and at J to 0 bases, leaving 3 bases not matched to a gene.

In this sample, this clonotype turned up a few times. CDR3 nucleotide sequence: TGCGCCAGCAGCTCATACCCGGGAACAGATACGCAGTATTTT. Its protein is CASSSYPGTDTQYF. This chain links TRBV5-1 with TRBJ2-3, with a weak D call TRBD2 (5 bases). The CDR3 is made up of 14 amino acids. Trimming removed 3 bases at V and 3 bases at J, with 11 bases between. Germline-derived CDR1 and CDR2 are SGHRS and YFSETQ.

This rearrangement joins TRBV5-6 to TRBJ2-7, with D possibly being TRBD1 or TRBD2 (5 bases each). Trimming took off 4 bases at V and 0 bases at J, with 11 bases between the two ends. Germline V gene sequence: CDR1 SGHDT, CDR2 YYEEEE. The CDR3 covers 14 residues. This chain's CDR3 is CASSQGPGSYEQYF. Written as DNA, the CDR3 is TGTGCCAGCAGCCAGGGACCAGGCTCCTACGAGCAGTACTTC.

This clonotype appeared a few times. The chain has TRBV6-5 and TRBJ2-3, with 14 positions matching TRBD2. CDR1 MNHEY and CDR2 SVGAGI come from the germline V gene. The CDR3 is made up of 16 amino acids. The J segment lost 2 bases and the V segment lost 7 bases, leaving 5 bases of the junction unmatched. CDR3 protein: CASTGLAGGSTDTQYF. Here the CDR3 DNA reads TGTGCCAGCACAGGACTAGCGGGAGGTTCCACAGATACGCAGTATTTT.

This clonotype has a count of ten or more. The chain employs TRBV10-3 and TRBJ2-1; 8 bases line up with TRBD2. The trim removed 2 bases at V and 3 bases at J, leaving 9 bases unmatched. The V gene's germline CDR1 is ENHRY and CDR2 SYGVKD. CDR3 length: 17 residues. The CDR3 reads CAISEKVAGTHYNEQFF. In nucleotides, the CDR3 is TGTGCCATCAGTGAGAAGGTAGCGGGAACCCACTACAATGAGCAGTTCTTC.

The V gene is TRBV13, the J gene TRBJ2-7; perhaps TRBD1 as D (5 bases). Germline CDR1 PRHDT, CDR2 FYEKMQ (reference sequence). This CDR3 comprises 14 residues. V was clipped by 4 bases and J by 2 bases, with 12 bases between them. CDR3 bases: TGTGCCAGCAGCTCCCCGACAGCGCCCTACGAGCAGTACTTC. Translation gives CASSSPTAPYEQYF.

This clonotype has a handful of counts. The chain employs TRBV21-1 and TRBJ2-3; TRBD2 is taken as the D call from the table, unchecked against the DNA. TRBV21-1 is classified as a pseudogene. This CDR3 has 13 residues. The CDR3 loop reads CASSTLLTDTQYF. The CDR3 DNA reads as TGTGCCAGCAGCACGCTACTAACAGATACGCAGTATTTT.

This clonotype was seen a handful of times. The genes are TRBV28 and TRBJ2-3; TRBD1 matches at 7 bases. The CDR3 runs 16 residues. Germline-derived CDR1 and CDR2 are MDHEN and SYDVKM. Trimming cost V 5 bases and J 0 bases; bases outside gene matches: 8. The CDR3 region is CASSHAGTESTDTQYF. The CDR3 DNA reads TGTGCCAGCAGTCACGCCGGGACAGAAAGCACAGATACGCAGTATTTT.

This clonotype was counted only a few times. This sequence joins TRBV20-1 and TRBJ2-7; D uncertain. The CDR3 is 13 amino acids. Germline CDR1 is DFQATT and CDR2 is SNEGSKA (reference sequence). V was pared by 2 bases and J by 3 bases, with 11 bases between. DNA for the CDR3: TGCAGTGCTAGATGGGGAAGGGACTACGAGCAGTACTTC. It encodes CSARWGRDYEQYF.

This chain joins TRBV4-1 and TRBJ1-4; no definite D call. Germline CDR1 and CDR2: MGHRA and YSYEKL. CDR3 length: 11 amino acids. The V and J ends lost 0 bases and 10 bases respectively, with 3 bases between them. In DNA form, the CDR3 reads TGCGCCAGCAGCCAAGAGGGAAAACTGTTTTTT. It codes for CASSQEGKLFF.

This clonotype was observed a handful of times. The CDR3: CASSLAKGPVRATQYF. For the CDR3, the DNA is TGTGCCAGCAGCTTAGCCAAGGGGCCCGTTCGAGCTACGCAGTATTTT. This chain joins TRBV7-8 and TRBJ2-3, with a possible D match to TRBD1 (5 bases). Trimming took 0 bases from V and 8 from J, leaving 18 bases between them. The CDR3 totals 16 residues. Per the germline V gene, CDR1 is SGHVS and CDR2 is FQNEAQ.

This clonotype was seen many times. The chain uses TRBV2 and TRBJ2-1; possibly TRBD2 for D (5 bases). Trimming shortened V by 8 bases and J by 8 bases, and 10 bases separated the two germline ends. Germline V gives CDR1 SNHLY, CDR2 FYNNEI. The CDR3 is made up of 11 amino acids. The CDR3 coding sequence is TGTGCCAGCCGGGAAAGAGATGAGCAGTTCTTC. Encoded protein: CASRERDEQFF.

V and J are TRBV5-1 and TRBJ2-3, with a weak D call TRBD2 (5 bases). Trimming shortened V by 0 bases and J by 4 bases, and 9 bases separated the two germline ends. CDR1 is SGHRS and CDR2 is YFSETQ in the germline V gene. The CDR3 is 14 residues long. The CDR3 region is CASSLERSPDTQYF. Written as DNA, the CDR3 is TGCGCCAGCAGCTTGGAGCGGTCGCCAGATACGCAGTATTTT. The variable domain in full, completed from reference TRBV5-1 and TRBJ2-3, reads KAGVTQTPRYLIKTRGQQVTLSCSPISGHRSVSWYQQTPGQGLQFLFEYFSETQRNKGNFPGRFSGRQFSNSRSEMNVSTLELGDSALYLCASSLERSPDTQYFGPGTRLTVL.

This clonotype was found many times. The chain recombines TRBV6-5 with TRBJ2-1; weak D call: TRBD2 (6 bases). V lost 2 bases, J lost 10 bases, and 15 bases lay in between. This CDR3 contains 14 residues. Germline values: CDR1 MNHEY, CDR2 SVGAGI. CDR3 sequence (DNA): TGTGCCAGCAGTTACGGGCGGGATTTTGGGGAGCAGTTCTTC. Translation: CASSYGRDFGEQFF.

This rearrangement joins TRBV7-9 to TRBJ2-1, with 10 bases identical to TRBD1. CDR3 length: 14 residues. The V gene's germline CDR1 is SEHNR and CDR2 FQNEAQ (reference sequence). Germline trimming cut 5 bases from V and 7 bases from J; bases unmatched to any gene: 5. CDR3 protein: CASSQDRGANEQFF. The CDR3 DNA follows: TGTGCCAGCAGCCAGGACAGGGGGGCGAATGAGCAGTTCTTC.

Here the CDR3 DNA reads TGTGCCAGCAGCACCCCTTTCCGACTAGCGGGCAGAACAGATACGCAGTATTTT. It translates to CASSTPFRLAGRTDTQYF. The J gene is TRBJ2-3, the V gene TRBV6-1; 10 bases agree with TRBD2. The CDR3 extends over 18 amino acids. Germline V CDR1 and CDR2: MNHNS, SASEGT. V shed 6 bases and J 3 bases; nucleotides not matched to a gene: 15.

Only a few counts were recorded for this clonotype. The V and J genes are TRBV15 and TRBJ2-7, with D perhaps TRBD1 (6 bases). The germline V gene has CDR1 LNHNV and CDR2 YYDKDF (reference sequence). The ends were cut back, 0 bases at V and 2 bases at J, with 14 bases in the middle. The CDR3 runs to 16 residues. CDR3 coding DNA: TGTGCCACCAGCAGAGATCTCCGACAGGCCACCTACGAGCAGTACTTC. This sequence encodes CATSRDLRQATYEQYF.

This chain connects TRBV20-1 to TRBJ2-1, with D maybe TRBD1 (6 bases). V was pared by 1 base and J by 4 bases, with 23 bases between. The CDR3 sequence is 18 residues long. Germline CDR1 DFQATT, CDR2 SNEGSKA (reference sequence). In nucleotides, the CDR3 is TGCAGTGCTAGAGTCCCCCGTAGGGCATCAGGGGCATACAATGAGCAGTTCTTC. Translated, it gives CSARVPRRASGAYNEQFF.